The 16 T cell receptor beta chains given below trace back to one sample, sequenced in a study of CD8 T cells in ankylosing spondylitis. A single record per CDR3 protein comes from TCRdb applying MiXCR to the 5' RACE reads. The sample yields some 130,000 distinct CDR3 sequences, about 7% seen once. The specimen sequenced was blood, either unsorted or a sorted T cell fraction (not recorded which). The receptors here all came from a female donor with ankylosing spondylitis or in good health (not recorded which).

This clonotype was seen many times. This sequence joins TRBV20-1 and TRBJ1-1, with a possible D match to TRBD1 (5 bases). The CDR3 runs 13 residues. Germline loops: CDR1 DFQATT, CDR2 SNEGSKA (reference sequence). V gave up 0 bases and J gave up 8 bases, with 13 bases separating them. Written as DNA, the CDR3 is TGCAGTGCTAGAGATGGGAGGGGATGGGAAGCTTTCTTT. Its protein is CSARDGRGWEAFF.

This clonotype has at least ten counts. This rearrangement joins TRBV12-3 or TRBV12-4 to TRBJ2-7; tentative D call: TRBD2 (5 bases). The CDR3 totals 17 residues. Trimming took off 3 bases at V and 3 bases at J, with 21 bases between the two ends. The CDR3 spells CASSFPVGSRESYEQYF. For the CDR3, the DNA is TGTGCCAGCAGTTTCCCCGTTGGGAGCCGTGAGAGCTACGAGCAGTACTTC.

This clonotype was seen ten or more times. The V gene is TRBV3-1, the J gene TRBJ2-2, with unresolved D. Germline V gives CDR1 LGHDT, CDR2 YNNKEL (reference sequence). The V and J ends lost 7 bases and 5 bases respectively, with 17 bases between them. The CDR3 extends over 15 amino acids. The CDR3 DNA sequence: TGTGCCAGCACCAATATAGGGTGGGAAACCGGGGAGCTGTTTTTT. This gives the protein CASTNIGWETGELFF.

This clonotype was detected many times. The J gene is TRBJ1-5, the V gene TRBV18; 10 bases are a match to TRBD1. Trimming at V came to 6 bases and at J to 5 bases, leaving 4 bases not matched to a gene. The CDR3 spans 14 residues. Germline values: CDR1 KGHSH, CDR2 LQKENI. This CDR3 reads CASSADRGDQPQHF. DNA of the CDR3: TGTGCCAGCTCCGCGGACAGGGGGGATCAGCCCCAGCATTTT.

Many counts were recorded for this clonotype. V is TRBV6-5 and J is TRBJ1-4, with a tentative D call TRBD1 (5 bases). Germline V gives CDR1 MNHEY, CDR2 SVGAGI. Between the trimmed V and J ends, which lost 4 bases and 8 bases, there was a span of 14 bases. The length of the CDR3 is 14 residues. The CDR3 bases are TGTGCCAGCAGTTTAACCCAGGGAGGGGAAAAACTGTTTTTT. Its translation is CASSLTQGGEKLFF.

This clonotype came up many times. This chain connects TRBV9 to TRBJ2-1, with 11 positions matching TRBD2. This CDR3 contains 17 residues. Trimming cost V 0 bases and J 5 bases; bases outside gene matches: 7. Germline values: CDR1 SGDLS, CDR2 YYNGEE. CDR3 protein: CASSVAIQTSGDNEQFF. The DNA of the CDR3 is TGTGCCAGCAGCGTAGCTATTCAGACTAGCGGGGACAATGAGCAGTTCTTC. Full variable domain (outside the CDR3, taken from reference TRBV9 and TRBJ2-1): DSGVTQTPKHLITATGQRVTLRCSPRSGDLSVYWYQQSLDQGLQFLIQYYNGEERAKGNILERFSAQQFPDLHSELNLSSLELGDSALYFCASSVAIQTSGDNEQFFGPGTRLTVL.

Many counts were recorded for this clonotype. V gene TRBV7-9 combines with J gene TRBJ2-3; D is possibly TRBD1 (6 bases). V was clipped by 5 bases and J by 8 bases, with 17 bases between them. Germline CDR1 SEHNR, CDR2 FQNEAQ (reference sequence). The CDR3 runs to 14 residues. CDR3 region: CASSVSRDIGTQYF. The CDR3, as DNA: TGTGCCAGCAGCGTCTCCCGGGACATCGGTACGCAGTATTTT.

This clonotype was found many times. The chain links TRBV9 to TRBJ2-7, with 7 bases fitting TRBD1. Germline CDR1 reads SGDLS; CDR2 reads YYNGEE. The CDR3 length is 14 residues. V trimming: 3 bases; J trimming: 5 bases; junction bases outside the gene matches: 8. This CDR3 reads CASSAETGLDEQYF. The DNA of the CDR3 is TGTGCCAGCAGCGCCGAGACAGGGTTAGACGAGCAGTACTTC.

This chain connects TRBV7-9 to TRBJ2-2; weak D call: TRBD1 (6 bases). Per germline, CDR1 SEHNR and CDR2 FQNEAQ (reference sequence). The CDR3 runs to 16 residues. Trimming stripped 5 bases from V and 1 base from J, with 14 bases between. The CDR3 coding sequence is TGTGCCAGCAGCGAGGCCCAGGGGTGGAACACCGGGGAGCTGTTTTTT. It encodes CASSEAQGWNTGELFF.

This clonotype occurred many times. CDR3 residues: CASSFGKSYEQYF. CDR3 bases: TGTGCCAGCAGCTTCGGAAAGTCCTACGAGCAGTACTTC. V is TRBV5-5 and J is TRBJ2-7; D gene ambiguous. Germline CDR1 is SGHKS and CDR2 is YYEKEE (reference sequence). Trimming took off 2 bases at V and 1 base at J, with 7 bases between the two ends. The CDR3 runs 13 residues. Based on the CDR3 plus reference TRBV5-5 and TRBJ2-7, the full variable domain is DAGVTQSPTHLIKTRGQQVTLRCSPISGHKSVSWYQQVLGQGPQFIFQYYEKEERGRGNFPDRFSARQFPNYSSELNVNALLLGDSALYLCASSFGKSYEQYFGPGTRLTVT.

In this sample, this clonotype turned up many times. The chain links TRBV7-6 to TRBJ2-1, with D uncertain. The germline CDR1 and CDR2 sequences are SGHVS and FNYEAQ. This CDR3 comprises 14 residues. The V and J ends lost 1 base and 5 bases respectively, with 9 bases between them. CDR3 amino acids: CASSLESSNNEQFF. Here the CDR3 DNA reads TGTGCCAGCAGCTTAGAGAGTAGTAACAATGAGCAGTTCTTC.

This clonotype was detected a few times. This sequence joins TRBV7-2 and TRBJ2-3; 7 bases agree with TRBD2. CDR1 and CDR2 from the germline V gene are SGHTA and FQGNSA. Trimming at V came to 4 bases and at J to 4 bases, leaving 8 bases not matched to a gene. This CDR3 is 15 amino acids long. Here the CDR3 DNA reads TGTGCCAGCAGCTCCTTGAGCGGGGCCCCAGATACGCAGTATTTT. This translates into CASSSLSGAPDTQYF.

This clonotype was detected ten times or more. The chain joins TRBV5-1 to TRBJ2-1, with 13 bases matching TRBD2. The CDR3 sequence is 17 residues long. The germline gives CDR1 SGHRS, CDR2 YFSETQ. The J segment lost 3 bases and the V segment lost 4 bases, leaving 7 bases of the junction unmatched. CDR3 bases: TGCGCCAGCAGCCCTTCTGGGACTAGCGGGAACTACAATGAGCAGTTCTTC. This sequence encodes CASSPSGTSGNYNEQFF.

This clonotype was seen at least ten times. This CDR3 is CASSLEMDGRYGYTF. In nucleotides, the CDR3 is TGTGCCAGCAGCTTAGAGATGGACGGTCGGTACGGCTACACCTTC. V and J are TRBV11-2 and TRBJ1-2; D unresolved. Germline assignment: CDR1 SGHAT and CDR2 FQNNGV. V lost 0 bases and J lost 8, with 16 bases in between. The CDR3 covers 15 residues.

This clonotype occurred many times. The V gene is TRBV6-2 or TRBV6-3, the J gene TRBJ1-5; tentatively, D is TRBD1 (5 bases). The germline gives CDR1 MNHEY, CDR2 SVGEGT. V was trimmed by 7 bases and J by 5 bases, leaving 15 bases between them. The CDR3 totals 14 residues. CDR3 sequence (DNA): TGTGCCAGCACCCGCGGGACTATCTATCAGCCCCAGCATTTT. Amino acids: CASTRGTIYQPQHF.

This clonotype was counted at least ten times. The genes are TRBV5-1 and TRBJ1-2, with TRBD1 as a possible D gene (5 bases). Trimming took 2 bases from V and 6 from J, leaving 11 bases between them. The germline gives CDR1 SGHRS, CDR2 YFSETQ. The CDR3 is made up of 13 amino acids. The CDR3 loop is CASSFSGNDGYTF. The CDR3 DNA reads TGCGCCAGCAGCTTTTCAGGGAATGATGGCTACACCTTC.